This T cell receptor (beta chain) originates from a study of blood T cell repertoires in COVID-19. TCRdb's table, derived via immunoSEQ multiplex PCR, lists solely in-frame clones and lacks some. Among about 85,000 clones listed, 90% were seen once. CDR3 length equals 15 residues. Between the trimmed V and J ends, which lost 1 base and 7 bases, there was a span of 14 bases. Germline V CDR1 and CDR2: LNHDA, SQIVND (reference sequence). The rearrangement uses TRBV19 and TRBJ2-1, with D perhaps matching TRBD1 (7 bases). Sequenced input: peripheral blood. This sequence originates from a woman older than 75 with active or convalescent COVID-19. The CDR3 loop reads CASSIVQGRNNEQFF. The CDR3 DNA sequence: TGTGCCAGTAGTATAGTACAGGGGAGGAATAATGAGCAGTTCTTC.